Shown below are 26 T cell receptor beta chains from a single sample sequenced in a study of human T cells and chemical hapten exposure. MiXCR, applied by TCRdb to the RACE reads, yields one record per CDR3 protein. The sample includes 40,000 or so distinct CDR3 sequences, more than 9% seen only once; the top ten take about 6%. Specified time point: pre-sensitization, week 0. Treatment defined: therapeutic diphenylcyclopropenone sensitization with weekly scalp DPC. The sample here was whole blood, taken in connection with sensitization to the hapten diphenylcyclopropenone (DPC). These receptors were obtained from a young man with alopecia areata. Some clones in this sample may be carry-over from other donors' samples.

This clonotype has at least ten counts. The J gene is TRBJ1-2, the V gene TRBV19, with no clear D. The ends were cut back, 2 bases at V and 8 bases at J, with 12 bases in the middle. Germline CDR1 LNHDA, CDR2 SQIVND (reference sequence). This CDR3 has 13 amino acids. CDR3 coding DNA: TGTGCCAGTAGTATAAGTGACATTTACGGCTACACCTTC. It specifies CASSISDIYGYTF. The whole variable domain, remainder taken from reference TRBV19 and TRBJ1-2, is DGGITQSPKYLFRKEGQNVTLSCEQNLNHDAMYWYRQDPGQGLRLIYYSQIVNDFQKGDIAEGYSVSREKKESFPLTVTSAQKNPTAFYLCASSISDIYGYTFGSGTRLTVV.

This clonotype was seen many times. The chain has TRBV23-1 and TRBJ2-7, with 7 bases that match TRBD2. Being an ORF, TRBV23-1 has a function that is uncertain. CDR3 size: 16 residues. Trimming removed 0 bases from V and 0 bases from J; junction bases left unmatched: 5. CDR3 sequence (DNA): TGCGCCAGCAGTCAATCGCGGGGGTTCCCCTCCTACGAGCAGTACTTC. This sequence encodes CASSQSRGFPSYEQYF.

The CDR3 DNA reads TGCAGCGTTGTGGGGGAAGGCTACACCTTC. Translating gives CSVVGEGYTF. The J gene is TRBJ1-2, the V gene TRBV29-1, with D possibly being TRBD1 (5 bases). V lost 4 bases, J lost 8 bases, and 8 bases lay in between. Germline-derived CDR1 and CDR2 are SQVTM and ANQGSEA. CDR3 length equals 10 residues.

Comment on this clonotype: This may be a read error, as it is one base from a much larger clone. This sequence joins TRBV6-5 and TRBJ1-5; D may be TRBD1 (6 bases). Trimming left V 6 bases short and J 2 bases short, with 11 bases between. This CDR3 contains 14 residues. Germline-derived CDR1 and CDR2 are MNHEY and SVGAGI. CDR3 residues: CASRRTVGNQPQHF. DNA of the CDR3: TGTGCCAGCAGGAGGACAGTGGGCAATCAGCCCCAGCATTTT.

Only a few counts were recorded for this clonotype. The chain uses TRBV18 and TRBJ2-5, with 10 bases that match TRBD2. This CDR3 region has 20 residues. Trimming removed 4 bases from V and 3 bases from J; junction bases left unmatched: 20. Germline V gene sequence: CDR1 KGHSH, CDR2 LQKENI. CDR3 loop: CASSQLVPGLAITGKETQYF. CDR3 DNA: TGTGCCAGCTCACAGCTCGTACCGGGACTAGCGATAACCGGTAAAGAGACCCAGTACTTC.

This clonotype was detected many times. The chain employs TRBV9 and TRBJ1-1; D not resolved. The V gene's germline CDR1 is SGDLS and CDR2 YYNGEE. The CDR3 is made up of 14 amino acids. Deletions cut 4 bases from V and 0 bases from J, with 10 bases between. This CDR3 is CASSPPQLNTEAFF. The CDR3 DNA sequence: TGTGCCAGCAGCCCCCCCCAGTTGAACACTGAAGCTTTCTTT. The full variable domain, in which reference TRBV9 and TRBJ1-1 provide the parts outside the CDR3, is DSGVTQTPKHLITATGQRVTLRCSPRSGDLSVYWYQQSLDQGLQFLIQYYNGEERAKGNILERFSAQQFPDLHSELNLSSLELGDSALYFCASSPPQLNTEAFFGQGTRLTVV.

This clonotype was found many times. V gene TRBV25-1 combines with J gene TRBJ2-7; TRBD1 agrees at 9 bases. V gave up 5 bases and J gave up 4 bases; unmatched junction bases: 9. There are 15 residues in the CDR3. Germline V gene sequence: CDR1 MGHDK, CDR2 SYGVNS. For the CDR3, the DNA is TGTGCCAGCAGTCCATTTCGGGACAGGGATTACGAGCAGTACTTC. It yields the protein CASSPFRDRDYEQYF.

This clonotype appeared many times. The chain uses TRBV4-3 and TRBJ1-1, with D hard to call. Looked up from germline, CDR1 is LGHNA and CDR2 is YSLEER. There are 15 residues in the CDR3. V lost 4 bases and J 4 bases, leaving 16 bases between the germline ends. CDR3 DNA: TGCGCCAGCAGCCCCGTCAGAGGTCGGGGCACTGAAGCTTTCTTT. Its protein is CASSPVRGRGTEAFF.

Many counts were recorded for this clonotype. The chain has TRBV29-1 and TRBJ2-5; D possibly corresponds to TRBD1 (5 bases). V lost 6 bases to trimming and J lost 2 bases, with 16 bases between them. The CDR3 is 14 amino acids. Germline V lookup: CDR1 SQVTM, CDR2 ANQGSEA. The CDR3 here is CSVPMAGLQETQYF. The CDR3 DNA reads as TGCAGCGTCCCGATGGCAGGGCTACAAGAGACCCAGTACTTC.

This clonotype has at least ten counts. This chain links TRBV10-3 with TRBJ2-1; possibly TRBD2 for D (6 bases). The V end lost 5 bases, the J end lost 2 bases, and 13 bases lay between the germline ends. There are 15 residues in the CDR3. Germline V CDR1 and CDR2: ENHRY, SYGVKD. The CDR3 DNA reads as TGTGCCATCAGTCAAACTAGCCGAACCTACAATGAGCAGTTCTTC. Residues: CAISQTSRTYNEQFF.

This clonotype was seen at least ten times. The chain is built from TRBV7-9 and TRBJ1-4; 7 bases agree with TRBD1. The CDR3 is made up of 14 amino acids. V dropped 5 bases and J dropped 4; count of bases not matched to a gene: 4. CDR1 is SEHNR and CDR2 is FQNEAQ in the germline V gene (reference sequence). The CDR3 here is CASSTGQDNEKLFF. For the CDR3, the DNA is TGTGCCAGCAGCACAGGACAGGATAATGAAAAACTGTTTTTT.

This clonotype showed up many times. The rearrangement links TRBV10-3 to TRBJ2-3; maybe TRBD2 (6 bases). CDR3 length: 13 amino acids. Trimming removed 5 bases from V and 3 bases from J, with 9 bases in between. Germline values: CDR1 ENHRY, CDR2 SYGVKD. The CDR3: CAISPGRTDTQYF. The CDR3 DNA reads TGTGCCATCAGTCCAGGGAGGACAGATACGCAGTATTTT.

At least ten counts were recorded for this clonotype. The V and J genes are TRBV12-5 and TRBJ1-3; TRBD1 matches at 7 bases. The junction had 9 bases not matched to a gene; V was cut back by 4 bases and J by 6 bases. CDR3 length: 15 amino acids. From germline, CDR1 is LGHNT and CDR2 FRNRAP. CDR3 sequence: CASGSPTGNLNTIYF. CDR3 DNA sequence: TGTGCTAGTGGTTCACCGACAGGGAATCTAAACACCATATATTTT.

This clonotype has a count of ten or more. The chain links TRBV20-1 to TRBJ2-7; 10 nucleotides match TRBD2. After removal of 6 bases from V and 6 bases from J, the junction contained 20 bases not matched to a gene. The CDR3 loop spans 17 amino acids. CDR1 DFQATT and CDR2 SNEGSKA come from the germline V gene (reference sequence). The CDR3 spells CSARGLAGASDRGEQYF. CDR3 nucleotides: TGCAGTGCCCGGGGCCTAGCGGGGGCGTCGGATAGGGGCGAGCAGTACTTC.

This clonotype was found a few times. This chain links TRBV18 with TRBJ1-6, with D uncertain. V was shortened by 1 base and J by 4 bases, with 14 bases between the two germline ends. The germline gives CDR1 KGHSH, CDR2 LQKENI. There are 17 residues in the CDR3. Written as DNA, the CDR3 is TGTGCCAGCTCACCACTGCTTCGGGCAGATTATAATTCACCCCTCCACTTT. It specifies CASSPLLRADYNSPLHF.

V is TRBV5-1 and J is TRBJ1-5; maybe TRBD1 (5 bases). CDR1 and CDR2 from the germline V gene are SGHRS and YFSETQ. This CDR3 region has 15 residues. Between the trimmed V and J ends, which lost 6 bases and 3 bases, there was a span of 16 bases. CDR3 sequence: CASKRFSGDNQPQHF. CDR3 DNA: TGCGCCAGCAAAAGATTTTCGGGGGACAATCAGCCCCAGCATTTT. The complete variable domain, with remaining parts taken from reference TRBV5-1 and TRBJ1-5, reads KAGVTQTPRYLIKTRGQQVTLSCSPISGHRSVSWYQQTPGQGLQFLFEYFSETQRNKGNFPGRFSGRQFSNSRSEMNVSTLELGDSALYLCASKRFSGDNQPQHFGDGTRLSIL.

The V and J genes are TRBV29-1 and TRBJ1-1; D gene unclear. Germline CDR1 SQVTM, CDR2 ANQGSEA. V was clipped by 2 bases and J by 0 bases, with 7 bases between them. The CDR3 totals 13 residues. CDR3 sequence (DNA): TGCAGCGTTGAAAGGGTACTGAACACTGAAGCTTTCTTT. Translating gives CSVERVLNTEAFF. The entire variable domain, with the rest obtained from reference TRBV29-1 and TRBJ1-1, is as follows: SAVISQKPSRDICQRGTSLTIQCQVDSQVTMMFWYRQQPGQSLTLIATANQGSEATYESGFVIDKFPISRPNLTFSTLTVSNMSPEDSSIYLCSVERVLNTEAFFGQGTRLTVV.

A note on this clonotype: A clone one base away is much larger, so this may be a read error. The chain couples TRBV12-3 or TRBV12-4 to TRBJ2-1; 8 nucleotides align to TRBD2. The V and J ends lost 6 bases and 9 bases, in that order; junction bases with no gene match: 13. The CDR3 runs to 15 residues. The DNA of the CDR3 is TGTGCCAGCAGCCCACCGGGAGGGCCGGTCAGTGAGCAGTTCTTC. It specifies CASSPPGGPVSEQFF.

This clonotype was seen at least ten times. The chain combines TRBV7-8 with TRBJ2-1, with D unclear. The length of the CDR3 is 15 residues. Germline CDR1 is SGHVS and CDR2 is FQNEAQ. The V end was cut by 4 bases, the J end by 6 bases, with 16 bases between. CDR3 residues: CASSYQSTAANEQFF. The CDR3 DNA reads TGTGCCAGCAGCTATCAAAGCACCGCGGCCAATGAGCAGTTCTTC.

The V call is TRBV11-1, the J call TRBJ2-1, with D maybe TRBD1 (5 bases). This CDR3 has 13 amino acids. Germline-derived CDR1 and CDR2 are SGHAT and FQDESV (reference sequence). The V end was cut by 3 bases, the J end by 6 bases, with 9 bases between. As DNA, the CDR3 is TGTGCCAGCAGCTTGGGCAGGGTCAATGAGCAGTTCTTC. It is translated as CASSLGRVNEQFF.

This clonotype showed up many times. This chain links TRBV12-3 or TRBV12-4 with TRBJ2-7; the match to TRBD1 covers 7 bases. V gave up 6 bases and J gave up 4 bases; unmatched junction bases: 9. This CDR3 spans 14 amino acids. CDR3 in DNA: TGTGCCAGCAGATCACGGACAGGAAGTTACGAGCAGTACTTC. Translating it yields CASRSRTGSYEQYF.

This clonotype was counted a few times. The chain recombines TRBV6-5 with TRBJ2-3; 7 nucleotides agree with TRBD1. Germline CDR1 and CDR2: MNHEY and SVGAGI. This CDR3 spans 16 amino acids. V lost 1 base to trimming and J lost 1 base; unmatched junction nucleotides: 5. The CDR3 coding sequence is TGTGCCAGCAGTTACTACAGGGGCCTCGGCACAGATACGCAGTATTTT. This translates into CASSYYRGLGTDTQYF.

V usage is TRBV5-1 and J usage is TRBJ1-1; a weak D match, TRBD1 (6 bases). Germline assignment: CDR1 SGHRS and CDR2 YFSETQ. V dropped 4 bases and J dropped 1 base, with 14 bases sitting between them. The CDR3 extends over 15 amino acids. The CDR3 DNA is TGCGCCAGCAGCGGGACGGGACACCAGAACACTGAAGCTTTCTTT. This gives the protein CASSGTGHQNTEAFF.

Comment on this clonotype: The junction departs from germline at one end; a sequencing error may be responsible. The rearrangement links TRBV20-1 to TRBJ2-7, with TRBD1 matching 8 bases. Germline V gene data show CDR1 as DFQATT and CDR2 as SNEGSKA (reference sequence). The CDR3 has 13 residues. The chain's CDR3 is CSAIWDRTYEQHF. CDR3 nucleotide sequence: TGCAGTGCTATTTGGGACAGGACTTACGAGCAGCACTTC.

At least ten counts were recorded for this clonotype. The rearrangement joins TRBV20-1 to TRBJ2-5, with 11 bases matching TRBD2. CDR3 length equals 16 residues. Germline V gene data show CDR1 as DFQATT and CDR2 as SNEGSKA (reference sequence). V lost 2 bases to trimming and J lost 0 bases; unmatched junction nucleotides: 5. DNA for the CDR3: TGCAGTGCTAGAAAGAGGACTAGCGGGTACCAAGAGACCCAGTACTTC. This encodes CSARKRTSGYQETQYF.

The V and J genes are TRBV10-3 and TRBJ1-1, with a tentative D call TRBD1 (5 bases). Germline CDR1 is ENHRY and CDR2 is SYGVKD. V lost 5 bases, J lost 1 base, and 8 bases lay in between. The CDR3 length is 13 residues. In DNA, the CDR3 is TGTGCCATCAGTCGGGACGCGAACACTGAAGCTTTCTTT. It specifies CAISRDANTEAFF.